A single sample is the source of the 14 T cell receptor beta chains below, sequenced in a study of T-cell reconstitution after alpha-beta-depleted transplantation in children. Preparation of the TCRbeta library was carried out with unique molecular identifiers. TCRdb used MiXCR to reprocess the PCR reads, holding one entry per CDR3 protein. Of 200,000 to 250,000 distinct CDR3 sequences in the sample, roughly 9% were seen once. The material sequenced was PBMCs from the stem cell graft donor, taken from the stem cell graft. These receptors came from a human donor who donated a stem cell graft to a child with acute lymphoblastic leukemia.

The CDR3 region is CASSDFSGGPDTQYF. The CDR3 nucleotides read TGTGCCAGCAGTGACTTTTCCGGGGGGCCGGATACGCAGTATTTT. The J gene is TRBJ2-3, the V gene TRBV2; D is perhaps TRBD2 (7 bases). The germline CDR1 and CDR2 sequences are SNHLY and FYNNEI. The CDR3 runs 15 residues. The V end was cut by 3 bases, the J end by 6 bases, with 16 bases between.

This clonotype was observed a few times. V usage is TRBV20-1 and J usage is TRBJ1-2; 9 bases align to TRBD1. The V segment lost 1 base and the J segment 6 bases; nucleotides outside the gene matches: 6. In germline, CDR1 is DFQATT, CDR2 SNEGSKA (reference sequence). CDR3 size: 14 residues. The CDR3 DNA sequence: TGCAGTGCTAGAGTAACCGGGACAGGGAATGGCTACACCTTC. Protein: CSARVTGTGNGYTF.

The rearrangement links TRBV20-1 to TRBJ1-3; TRBD1 matches 8 bases. V lost 3 bases and J lost 4; bases outside the gene matches: 11. The germline V gene encodes CDR1 DFQATT and CDR2 SNEGSKA (reference sequence). The CDR3 length is 16 residues. CDR3 in DNA: TGCAGTGCTAGTGAGCCGGGACAGGAGGCGGGAAACACCATATATTTT. The encoded protein is CSASEPGQEAGNTIYF.

This clonotype was observed many times. The chain employs TRBV7-2 and TRBJ1-1; 8 nucleotides agree with TRBD1. V shed 6 bases and J 1 base; nucleotides not matched to a gene: 4. Germline-derived CDR1 and CDR2 are SGHTA and FQGNSA. The CDR3 contains 14 residues. CDR3 in DNA: TGTGCCAGCAGTTCCGACAGGGGGAACACTGAAGCTTTCTTT. Translated, it gives CASSSDRGNTEAFF.

This clonotype was found many times. The V gene is TRBV27, the J gene TRBJ1-6; no reliable D call. This CDR3 region has 13 residues. Germline assignment: CDR1 MNHEY and CDR2 SMNVEV (reference sequence). The V end lost 3 bases, the J end lost 10 bases, and 10 bases lay between the germline ends. Here the CDR3 reads CASSFVVESPLHF. CDR3 coding DNA: TGTGCCAGCAGTTTTGTCGTGGAATCACCCCTCCACTTT.

This clonotype was recorded many times. The chain has TRBV20-1 and TRBJ2-4; 11 nucleotides line up with TRBD2. CDR3 length: 14 amino acids. Germline V gene sequence: CDR1 DFQATT, CDR2 SNEGSKA (reference sequence). The V gene end was trimmed by 4 bases and the J gene end by 16 bases; junction bases not matched to a gene: 15. CDR3: CSAKTGTSGPPPYF. The DNA of the CDR3 is TGCAGTGCTAAAACCGGGACTAGCGGCCCCCCTCCATACTTC.

The gene calls are TRBV6-1 and TRBJ2-7; 7 bases line up with TRBD1. Losses at the gene ends were 6 bases for V and 6 bases for J; bases not matched to a gene: 8. CDR3 length: 13 amino acids. From germline, CDR1 is MNHNS and CDR2 SASEGT. The CDR3 sequence is CASSIYNRGEQYF. The CDR3 region has the DNA TGTGCCAGCAGCATCTATAACAGGGGCGAGCAGTACTTC.

This clonotype was seen more than once but under ten times. V is TRBV6-4 and J is TRBJ1-2; 9 bases agree with TRBD1. With 4 bases clipped from V and 4 bases from J, the junction kept 4 bases outside the gene matches. Germline CDR1 MRHNA, CDR2 SNTAGT. This CDR3 has 14 residues. DNA for the CDR3: TGTGCCAGCAGTGCTACAGGGGGCTTCTATGGCTACACCTTC. It translates to CASSATGGFYGYTF.

The chain has TRBV6-2 or TRBV6-3 and TRBJ1-4, with 11 bases fitting TRBD1. Germline CDR1 reads MNHEY; CDR2 reads SVGEGT. There are 20 residues in the CDR3. The junction had 16 bases not matched to a gene; V was cut back by 7 bases and J by 0 bases. For the CDR3, the DNA is TGTGCCAGCACCATCCTACCCGGGACAGGGGGTTCGGCAACTAATGAAAAACTGTTTTTT. Encoded protein: CASTILPGTGGSATNEKLFF.

In its sample, this clonotype was seen a few times. The V call is TRBV19, the J call TRBJ2-7; TRBD1 matches 10 bases. The germline CDR1 and CDR2 sequences are LNHDA and SQIVND (reference sequence). There are 13 residues in the CDR3. Trimming took 4 bases from V and 5 from J; bases not matched to a gene: 2. The CDR3 protein is CASSRQGANEQYF. The CDR3 region has the DNA TGTGCCAGTAGTAGACAGGGGGCCAACGAGCAGTACTTC.

This clonotype was picked up many times. The chain recombines TRBV6-5 with TRBJ1-2; 9 bases match TRBD1. Germline trimming cut 4 bases from V and 6 bases from J; bases unmatched to any gene: 9. CDR1 and CDR2 (germline): MNHEY, SVGAGI. The CDR3 covers 15 residues. For the CDR3, the DNA is TGTGCCAGCAGTTCTAAAGGGACAGGGAGGAATGGCTACACCTTC. This translates into CASSSKGTGRNGYTF.

This clonotype was observed at least ten times. The gene calls are TRBV3-1 and TRBJ2-5; 8 bases map to TRBD2. Germline-derived CDR1 and CDR2 are LGHDT and YNNKEL (reference sequence). The CDR3 runs 14 residues. J was trimmed by 5 bases and V by 3 bases; bases with no gene match: 5. The DNA of the CDR3 is TGTGCCAGCAGCCAGATAGCGGGGTCTGAGACCCAGTACTTC. Amino acid sequence: CASSQIAGSETQYF.

This clonotype came up many times. This chain joins TRBV5-1 and TRBJ2-5, with 7 bases lining up with TRBD1. The CDR3 has 15 amino acids. CDR1 is SGHRS, CDR2 YFSETQ, per germline. V trimming: 4 bases; J trimming: 0 bases; junction bases outside the gene matches: 6. CDR3 sequence (DNA): TGCGCCAGCAGCGCCCAAGGGACAGACCAAGAGACCCAGTACTTC. It encodes CASSAQGTDQETQYF.

Ten or more counts support this clonotype. This chain joins TRBV24-1 and TRBJ2-1, with a tentative D call TRBD1 (6 bases). CDR1 is KGHDR and CDR2 is SFDVKD in the germline V gene. The CDR3 runs 13 residues. With 1 base removed from V and 15 bases from J, the gap between germline ends came to 15 bases. CDR3 bases: TGTGCCACCAGTGATTTTTTGGGACAAGCACGGTTCTTC. It translates to CATSDFLGQARFF.